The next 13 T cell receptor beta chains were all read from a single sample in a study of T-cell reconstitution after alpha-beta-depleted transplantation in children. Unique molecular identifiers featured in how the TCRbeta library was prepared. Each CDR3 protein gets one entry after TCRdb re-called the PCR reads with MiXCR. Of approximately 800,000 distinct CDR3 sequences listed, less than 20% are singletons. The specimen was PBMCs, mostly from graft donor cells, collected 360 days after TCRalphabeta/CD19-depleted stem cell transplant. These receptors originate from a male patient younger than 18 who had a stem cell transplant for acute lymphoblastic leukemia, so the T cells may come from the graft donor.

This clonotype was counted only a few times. The CDR3, as DNA: TGTGCCAGCAGCCGCGGACGGGACAGACCCTACAACGAGCAGTACTTC. Protein sequence: CASSRGRDRPYNEQYF. The chain is built from TRBV7-8 and TRBJ2-7, with TRBD1 identical over 7 bases. V dropped 5 bases and J dropped 5; count of bases not matched to a gene: 15. The germline gives CDR1 SGHVS, CDR2 FQNEAQ. This CDR3 region has 16 residues.

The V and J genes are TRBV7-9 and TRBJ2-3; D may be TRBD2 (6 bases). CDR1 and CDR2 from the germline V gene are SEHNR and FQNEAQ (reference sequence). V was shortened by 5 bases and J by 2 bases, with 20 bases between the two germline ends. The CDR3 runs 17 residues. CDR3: CASSLTHRGTFTDTQYF. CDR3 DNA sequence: TGTGCCAGCAGCCTAACTCATCGGGGGACTTTCACAGATACGCAGTATTTT.

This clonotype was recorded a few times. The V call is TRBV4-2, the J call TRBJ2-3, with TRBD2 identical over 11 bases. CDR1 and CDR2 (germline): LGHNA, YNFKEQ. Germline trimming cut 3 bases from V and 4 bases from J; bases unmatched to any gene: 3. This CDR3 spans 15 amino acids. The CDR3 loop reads CASSQGTSGADTQYF. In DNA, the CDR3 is TGTGCCAGCAGCCAGGGGACTAGCGGCGCAGATACGCAGTATTTT.

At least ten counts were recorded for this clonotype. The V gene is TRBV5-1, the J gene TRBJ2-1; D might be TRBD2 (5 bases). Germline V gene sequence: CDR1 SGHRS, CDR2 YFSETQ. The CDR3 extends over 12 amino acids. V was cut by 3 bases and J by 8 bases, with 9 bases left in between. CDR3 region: CASSSLADEQFF. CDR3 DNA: TGCGCCAGCAGCTCCCTAGCCGATGAGCAGTTCTTC.

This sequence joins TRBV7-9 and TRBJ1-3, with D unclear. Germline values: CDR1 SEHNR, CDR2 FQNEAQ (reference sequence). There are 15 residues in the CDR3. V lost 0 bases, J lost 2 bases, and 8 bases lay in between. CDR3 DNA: TGTGCCAGCAGCTTAGCCCTGGGGACTGGAAACACCATATATTTT. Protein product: CASSLALGTGNTIYF.

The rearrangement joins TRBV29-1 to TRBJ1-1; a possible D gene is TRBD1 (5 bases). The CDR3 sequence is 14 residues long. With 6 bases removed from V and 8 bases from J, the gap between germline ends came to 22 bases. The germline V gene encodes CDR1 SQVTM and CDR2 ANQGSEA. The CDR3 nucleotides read TGCAGCGTCACTGACCGATGGGACGCCCCGGAAGCTTTCTTT. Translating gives CSVTDRWDAPEAFF.

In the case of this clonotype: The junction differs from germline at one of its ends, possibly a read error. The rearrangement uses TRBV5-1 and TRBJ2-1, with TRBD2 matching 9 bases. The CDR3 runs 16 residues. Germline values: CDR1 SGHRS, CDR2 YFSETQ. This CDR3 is CASSLEGTSRYNEQFF. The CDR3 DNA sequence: TGCGCCAGCAGTTTGGAGGGGACTAGCAGGTACAATGAGCAGTTCTTC.

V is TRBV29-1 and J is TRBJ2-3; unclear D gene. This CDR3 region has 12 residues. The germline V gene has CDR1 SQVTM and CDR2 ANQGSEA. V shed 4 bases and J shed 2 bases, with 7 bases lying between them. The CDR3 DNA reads TGCAGCGTTGCACGGATCACAGATACGCAGTATTTT. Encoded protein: CSVARITDTQYF.

The CDR3 DNA is TGTGCCAGCAGCCCGACTAGCGGGAGGAGGACCCAGTACTTC. It yields the protein CASSPTSGRRTQYF. The chain joins TRBV6-1 to TRBJ2-5, with 13 bases lining up with TRBD2. V gave up 6 bases and J gave up 7 bases; unmatched junction bases: 5. Germline CDR1 reads MNHNS; CDR2 reads SASEGT. CDR3 length: 14 amino acids.

The CDR3, as DNA: TGCAGCGCCGTTCTCAGGGGGGCGACCCAGTACTTC. Translated, it gives CSAVLRGATQYF. The rearrangement joins TRBV29-1 to TRBJ2-5; D might be TRBD1 (7 bases). This CDR3 has 12 amino acids. In germline, CDR1 is SQVTM, CDR2 ANQGSEA. The germline V and J ends were trimmed by 7 bases and 7 bases, with 16 bases remaining between them. Supplemented by reference TRBV29-1 and TRBJ2-5, the full variable domain reads SAVISQKPSRDICQRGTSLTIQCQVDSQVTMMFWYRQQPGQSLTLIATANQGSEATYESGFVIDKFPISRPNLTFSTLTVSNMSPEDSSIYLCSAVLRGATQYFGPGTRLLVL.

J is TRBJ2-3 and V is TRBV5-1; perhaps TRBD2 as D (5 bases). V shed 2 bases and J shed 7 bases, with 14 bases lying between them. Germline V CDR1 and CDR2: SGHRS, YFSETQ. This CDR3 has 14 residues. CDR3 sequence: CASSFRGSGYTQYF. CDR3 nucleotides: TGCGCCAGCAGCTTTCGAGGGAGTGGGTATACGCAGTATTTT.

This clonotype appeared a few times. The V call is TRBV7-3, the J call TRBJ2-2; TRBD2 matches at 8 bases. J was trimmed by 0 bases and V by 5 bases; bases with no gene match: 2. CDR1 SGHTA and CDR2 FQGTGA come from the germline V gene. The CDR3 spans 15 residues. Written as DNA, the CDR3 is TGTGCCAGCAGCGTGACTAGCGCGAACACCGGGGAGCTGTTTTTT. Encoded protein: CASSVTSANTGELFF.

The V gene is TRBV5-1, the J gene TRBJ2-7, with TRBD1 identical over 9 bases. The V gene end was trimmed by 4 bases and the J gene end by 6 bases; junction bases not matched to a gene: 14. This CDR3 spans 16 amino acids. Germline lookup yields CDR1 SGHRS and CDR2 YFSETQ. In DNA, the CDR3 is TGCGCCAGCAGCATCCTACCGGGACAGGGTGGTGGCGAGCAGTACTTC. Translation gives CASSILPGQGGGEQYF.